This record concerns one TCR beta chain sequence. CDR1 ENHRY and CDR2 SYGVKD come from the germline V gene. CDR3 length equals 13 residues. Trimming left V 4 bases short and J 8 bases short, with 12 bases between. This sample was taken from a study of blood T cell repertoires in COVID-19. As processed by the authors: Amplification with reference gene primers provided the estimates of nucleated cell counts. Repertoires were generated with immunoSEQ multiplex PCR, while TCRdb's copy carries only in-frame clones and drops some. That table gives V, J and clone size, and the DNA gave D and trimming. Of around 150,000 clones in the sample, more than 75% are singletons; the top ten hold around 6.1%.

The specimen sequenced was PBMCs or T cells enriched from blood (not recorded which). This clonotype originated in a man between 35 and 55 years old who had recovered from COVID-19. V is TRBV10-3 and J is TRBJ2-1; maybe TRBD2 (5 bases). The CDR3 spells CAISVGGTDEQFF. The CDR3 DNA is TGTGCCATCAGTGTCGGAGGCACCGATGAGCAGTTCTTC.